A single sample gave rise to the 13 T cell receptor beta chains below, sequenced in a study of OX40 agonist ivuxolimab in advanced cancers. Only in-frame clones appear in the TCRdb table, and some are missing; sequencing was by immunoSEQ multiplex PCR. The repertoire consists of about 68,000 clones, with around four fifths occurring once and the leading ten covering roughly a tenth. The sequencing here drew on CD4+ or CD8+ T cells sorted from blood, taken in a trial of the OX40 agonist ivuxolimab. Source of these receptors: an adult with an advanced solid tumor such as melanoma, head and neck, liver or kidney cancer.

This clone appeared a single time. CDR3 nucleotide sequence: TGTGCCACCTCCTCGCGGAGTCATCAGCCCCAGCATTTT. Translating it yields CATSSRSHQPQHF. V is TRBV15 and J is TRBJ1-5; D is unresolved. This CDR3 has 13 amino acids. V was clipped by 8 bases and J by 5 bases, with 13 bases between them. Germline CDR1 LNHNV, CDR2 YYDKDF (reference sequence).

V is TRBV28 and J is TRBJ1-1, with 7 bases aligning to TRBD1. There are 15 residues in the CDR3. Germline assignment: CDR1 MDHEN and CDR2 SYDVKM. The trim removed 6 bases at V and 0 bases at J, leaving 7 bases unmatched. In DNA, the CDR3 is TGTGCCAGCAGCCCGGGACAGATAATGAACACTGAAGCTTTCTTT. Encoded protein: CASSPGQIMNTEAFF. Variable domain in full (rest from reference TRBV28 and TRBJ1-1): DVKVTQSSRYLVKRTGEKVFLECVQDMDHENMFWYRQDPGLGLRLIYFSYDVKMKEKGDIPEGYSVSREKKERFSLILESASTNQTSMYLCASSPGQIMNTEAFFGQGTRLTVV.

The chain employs TRBV5-3 and TRBJ1-2; possible D gene TRBD1, 6 bases. TRBV5-3 is an open reading frame whose function is uncertain. The CDR3 is 16 amino acids. Trimming stripped 1 base from V and 7 bases from J, with 20 bases between. DNA of the CDR3: TGTGCCAGAAGCTTGACCCACAGGGACCGTATAAGTGGCTACACCTTC. Translating gives CARSLTHRDRISGYTF.

CDR3 residues: CASSLQAEDTQYF. The CDR3 bases are TGTGCCAGCAGCTTGCAAGCGGAAGATACGCAGTATTTT. The genes are TRBV5-4 and TRBJ2-3, with a tentative D call TRBD2 (5 bases). V gave up 1 base and J gave up 5 bases, with 8 bases separating them. This CDR3 is 13 amino acids long. Germline V gene lookup returns CDR1 SGHNT and CDR2 YYREEE (reference sequence). The full variable domain, rest sourced from reference TRBV5-4 and TRBJ2-3, is ETGVTQSPTHLIKTRGQQVTLRCSSQSGHNTVSWYQQALGQGPQFIFQYYREEENGRGNFPPRFSGLQFPNYSSELNVNALELDDSALYLCASSLQAEDTQYFGPGTRLTVL.

This clone came up once. This rearrangement joins TRBV30 to TRBJ1-3; no clear D gene. The V gene's germline CDR1 is GTSNPN and CDR2 SVGIG (reference sequence). Trimming left V 2 bases short and J 0 bases short, with 11 bases between. The CDR3 is 15 residues long. Here the CDR3 DNA reads TGTGCCTGGAGTAGGGTCGGAAGCTCTGGAAACACCATATATTTT. This sequence encodes CAWSRVGSSGNTIYF. Using reference TRBV30 and TRBJ1-3 for the parts outside the CDR3, the full variable domain is SQTIHQWPATLVQPVGSPLSLECTVEGTSNPNLYWYRQAAGRGLQLLFYSVGIGQISSEVPQNLSASRPQDRQFILSSKKLLLSDSGFYLCAWSRVGSSGNTIYFGEGSWLTVV.

The chain combines TRBV30 with TRBJ1-6; D gene uncertain. With 0 bases removed from V and 9 bases from J, the gap between germline ends came to 12 bases. Germline V gives CDR1 GTSNPN, CDR2 SVGIG (reference sequence). The CDR3 is 14 amino acids. CDR3 nucleotide sequence: TGTGCCTGGAGTGTCTGGGAATCCAGTTCACCCCTCCACTTT. Amino acids: CAWSVWESSSPLHF. The whole variable domain, remainder taken from reference TRBV30 and TRBJ1-6, is SQTIHQWPATLVQPVGSPLSLECTVEGTSNPNLYWYRQAAGRGLQLLFYSVGIGQISSEVPQNLSASRPQDRQFILSSKKLLLSDSGFYLCAWSVWESSSPLHFGNGTRLTVT.

The chain links TRBV7-2 to TRBJ1-5, with D perhaps TRBD1 (5 bases). The CDR3 is 13 amino acids. V was cut by 5 bases and J by 4 bases, with 9 bases left in between. Germline V gene sequence: CDR1 SGHTA, CDR2 FQGNSA. The CDR3 region is CASSIPGNQPQHF. The CDR3 DNA reads as TGTGCCAGCAGCATCCCAGGGAATCAGCCCCAGCATTTT.

This chain links TRBV7-2 with TRBJ2-1; TRBD2 matches 7 bases. Trimming took 8 bases from V and 4 from J; bases not matched to a gene: 8. The CDR3 contains 14 residues. Germline V gene sequence: CDR1 SGHTA, CDR2 FQGNSA. The CDR3 DNA reads TGTGCCAGCTGGGGCGGGAGAGGGTACAATGAGCAGTTCTTC. It is translated as CASWGGRGYNEQFF.

The chain combines TRBV5-1 with TRBJ2-1, with 7 bases identical to TRBD2. V was clipped by 4 bases and J by 5 bases; unmatched bases: 9. Germline assignment: CDR1 SGHRS and CDR2 YFSETQ. This CDR3 comprises 15 residues. The CDR3 sequence: CASSLPGGLHNEQFF. The CDR3 DNA sequence: TGCGCCAGCAGCCTCCCCGGGGGGTTGCACAATGAGCAGTTCTTC. The whole variable domain, filled in from reference TRBV5-1 and TRBJ2-1, reads KAGVTQTPRYLIKTRGQQVTLSCSPISGHRSVSWYQQTPGQGLQFLFEYFSETQRNKGNFPGRFSGRQFSNSRSEMNVSTLELGDSALYLCASSLPGGLHNEQFFGPGTRLTVL.

The chain recombines TRBV5-1 with TRBJ2-1, with TRBD2 matching over 11 bases. This CDR3 contains 19 residues. The germline gives CDR1 SGHRS, CDR2 YFSETQ. V shed 2 bases and J 8 bases; nucleotides not matched to a gene: 18. In DNA, the CDR3 is TGCGCCAGCAGCTTACTCGGGCTAGCGGGGGGCGAGCGGAGCGATGAGCAGTTCTTC. This encodes CASSLLGLAGGERSDEQFF.

The chain employs TRBV6-4 and TRBJ1-5; a possible D gene is TRBD1 (6 bases). The CDR3 runs 16 residues. Per the germline V gene, CDR1 is MRHNA and CDR2 is SNTAGT. Between the trimmed V and J ends, which lost 8 bases and 9 bases, there was a span of 26 bases. This CDR3 is CASVTVDRFPRGPQHF. For the CDR3, the DNA is TGTGCCAGCGTTACCGTCGACAGGTTTCCAAGGGGGCCCCAGCATTTT.

J is TRBJ1-6 and V is TRBV25-1; the match to TRBD1 covers 7 bases. Germline loops: CDR1 MGHDK, CDR2 SYGVNS. The V segment lost 8 bases and the J segment 5 bases; nucleotides outside the gene matches: 6. The CDR3 is made up of 14 amino acids. CDR3 DNA sequence: TGTGCCAGCGATGGGACAGAAGATAATTCACCCCTCCACTTT. Translation: CASDGTEDNSPLHF. Supplemented by reference TRBV25-1 and TRBJ1-6, the full variable domain reads EADIYQTPRYLVIGTGKKITLECSQTMGHDKMYWYQQDPGMELHLIHYSYGVNSTEKGDLSSESTVSRIRTEHFPLTLESARPSHTSQYLCASDGTEDNSPLHFGNGTRLTVT.

The chain links TRBV7-8 to TRBJ2-7; perhaps TRBD2 as D (5 bases). CDR3 length: 13 amino acids. With 1 base removed from V and 5 bases from J, the gap between germline ends came to 9 bases. Germline V gives CDR1 SGHVS, CDR2 FQNEAQ. This CDR3 is CASSLVEGHEQYV. The CDR3, as DNA: TGTGCCAGCAGCTTAGTTGAGGGTCACGAGCAGTACGTC.